These 10 T cell receptor beta chains came from one sample sequenced in a study of OX40 agonist ivuxolimab in advanced cancers. Data came from immunoSEQ multiplex PCR; TCRdb stores just in-frame clones and leaves some out. The sample lists more than 80,000 clones, 85% to 90% seen once, with roughly 2.1% in the top ten. Source: CD4+ or CD8+ T cells sorted from blood, taken in a trial of the OX40 agonist ivuxolimab. These TCRs come from an adult with an advanced solid tumor such as melanoma, head and neck, liver or kidney cancer.

This rearrangement joins TRBV25-1 to TRBJ2-1; 9 bases are shared with TRBD1. Germline V gives CDR1 MGHDK, CDR2 SYGVNS. With V trimmed by 5 bases and J by 8 bases, 7 bases remained unmatched. The CDR3 length is 14 residues. This CDR3 is CASSKQQGAYEQFF. In nucleotides, the CDR3 is TGTGCCAGCAGTAAACAACAGGGGGCGTATGAGCAGTTCTTC.

As DNA, the CDR3 is TGTGCCAGCAGTGACGGTAGCGCCTTAGACAATGAGCAGTTCTTC. This gives the protein CASSDGSALDNEQFF. V and J are TRBV6-4 and TRBJ2-1, with D perhaps TRBD2 (5 bases). V was pared by 2 bases and J by 5 bases, with 13 bases between. CDR1 and CDR2 (germline): MRHNA, SNTAGT. The CDR3 runs to 15 residues.

V and J are TRBV25-1 and TRBJ1-6; D might be TRBD1 (5 bases). The germline CDR1 and CDR2 sequences are MGHDK and SYGVNS. The CDR3 has 14 amino acids. Between the trimmed V and J ends, which lost 2 bases and 8 bases, there was a span of 10 bases. The CDR3 sequence is CASSERAGDSPLHF. The CDR3 coding sequence is TGTGCCAGCAGTGAACGCGCGGGGGATTCACCCCTCCACTTT.

This CDR3 reads CASSGPQDLNTEAFF. The CDR3 DNA reads TGCGCCAGCAGCGGCCCACAGGACTTGAACACTGAAGCTTTCTTT. The gene calls are TRBV5-1 and TRBJ1-1; TRBD1 is a possible D gene (5 bases). V gave up 4 bases and J gave up 0 bases, with 13 bases separating them. This CDR3 comprises 15 residues. The germline CDR1 and CDR2 sequences are SGHRS and YFSETQ.

The gene calls are TRBV15 and TRBJ2-1, with unresolved D. CDR1 and CDR2 (germline): LNHNV, YYDKDF (reference sequence). CDR3 length equals 14 residues. The V end was cut by 6 bases, the J end by 0 bases, with 9 bases between. This CDR3 reads CATRARSSYNEQFF. DNA for the CDR3: TGTGCCACCAGAGCCCGGAGCTCCTACAATGAGCAGTTCTTC.

The V call is TRBV4-1, the J call TRBJ2-1, with D perhaps matching TRBD1 or TRBD2 (5 bases each). Trimming stripped 0 bases from V and 0 bases from J, with 12 bases between. The CDR3 length is 17 residues. The germline V gene encodes CDR1 MGHRA and CDR2 YSYEKL. In nucleotides, the CDR3 is TGCGCCAGCAGCCAAGATGTAGGGACGAGCTCCTACAATGAGCAGTTCTTC. It encodes CASSQDVGTSSYNEQFF.

The chain is built from TRBV28 and TRBJ2-7; no clear D. Per germline, CDR1 MDHEN and CDR2 SYDVKM. The V end lost 4 bases, the J end lost 0 bases, and 13 bases lay between the germline ends. The CDR3 is 15 residues long. The CDR3 sequence: CASSSLATVSYEQYF. CDR3 DNA: TGTGCCAGCAGTTCTCTTGCGACCGTCTCCTACGAGCAGTACTTC.

V and J are TRBV5-1 and TRBJ2-2; the match to TRBD1 covers 9 bases. J gave up 1 base and V 4 bases, and 2 bases lay outside the gene matches. The CDR3 length is 15 residues. Germline V gene sequence: CDR1 SGHRS, CDR2 YFSETQ. CDR3 bases: TGCGCCAGCAGCGTGGGACAGGGGAACACCGGGGAGCTGTTTTTT. Amino acid sequence: CASSVGQGNTGELFF.

This chain connects TRBV18 to TRBJ2-7; 9 positions match TRBD1. The CDR3 has 16 residues. J was trimmed by 5 bases and V by 2 bases; bases with no gene match: 10. CDR1 is KGHSH, CDR2 LQKENI, per germline. In DNA form, the CDR3 reads TGTGCCAGCTCACCAAATAGCCCCGGGACAGGGCACGAGCAGTACTTC. Translation: CASSPNSPGTGHEQYF.

This chain connects TRBV2 to TRBJ1-2; D possibly corresponds to TRBD1 (6 bases). Germline V gene sequence: CDR1 SNHLY, CDR2 FYNNEI. Trimming removed 6 bases at V and 6 bases at J, with 14 bases between. This CDR3 region has 13 residues. The CDR3 DNA reads TGTGCCAGCAGGAGGGACATGACGAATGGCTACACCTTC. Encoded protein: CASRRDMTNGYTF.